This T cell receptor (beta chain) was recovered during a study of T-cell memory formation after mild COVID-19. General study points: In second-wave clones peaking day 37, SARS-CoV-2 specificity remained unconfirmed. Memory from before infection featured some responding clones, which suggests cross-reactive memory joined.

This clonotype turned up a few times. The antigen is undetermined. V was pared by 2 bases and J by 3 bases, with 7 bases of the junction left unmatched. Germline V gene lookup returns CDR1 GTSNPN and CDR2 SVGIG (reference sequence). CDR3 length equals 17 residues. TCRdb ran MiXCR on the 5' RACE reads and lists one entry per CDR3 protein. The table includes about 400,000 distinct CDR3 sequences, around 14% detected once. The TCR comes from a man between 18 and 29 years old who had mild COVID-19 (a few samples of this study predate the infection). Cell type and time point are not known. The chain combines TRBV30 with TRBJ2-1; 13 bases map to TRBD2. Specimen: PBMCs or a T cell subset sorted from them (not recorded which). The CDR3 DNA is TGTGCCTGGAGTTCACTAGCGGGGGGGCCTGGCTACAATGAGCAGTTCTTC. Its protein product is CAWSSLAGGPGYNEQFF.